This T cell receptor (beta chain) originates from a study of cytomegalovirus exposure and HLA in healthy donors. Study background: The same platform was used for the roughly 120 validation repertoires and the roughly 600 first-cohort repertoires, a later analysis reported.

The count of this clone is one. Its antigen is currently unknown. Study observations and caveats: Subsequent analysis showed first-cohort TCR clusters tending to co-occur in some 120 validation repertoires. The majority of TCR sequences were rare, yet some public TCRs appeared in many donors.

The germline V gene encodes CDR1 SGHTA and CDR2 FQGNSA. The CDR3 consists of 14 residues. V was cut by 5 bases and J by 2 bases, with 12 bases left in between. Libraries were prepared by immunoSEQ multiplex PCR; TCRdb keeps only in-frame clonotypes and omits some of them. The repertoire holds 100,000 to 150,000 clones, about 94% seen once, with under 1.5% in the top ten. Sequencing was performed on PBMCs. The gene calls are TRBV7-2 and TRBJ1-1, with a possible D match to TRBD1 (6 bases). The sequence derives from a young woman in good health and CMV-seronegative. In DNA form, the CDR3 reads TGTGCCAGCAGCCCCGGGACATTCAACACTGAAGCTTTCTTT. Translating gives CASSPGTFNTEAFF. Full variable domain (rest looked up from reference TRBV7-2 and TRBJ1-1): GAGVSQSPSNKVTEKGKDVELRCDPISGHTALYWYRQSLGQGLEFLIYFQGNSAPDKSGLPSDRFSAERTGGSVSTLTIQRTQQEDSAVYLCASSPGTFNTEAFFGQGTRLTVV.